This passage covers 19 T cell receptor beta chains from one sample sequenced in a study of CD8 T cells in ankylosing spondylitis. Each CDR3 protein is one row after TCRdb ran MiXCR on the 5' RACE reads. This table holds under 450,000 distinct CDR3 sequences, 20% found once. The specimen sequenced was blood, either unsorted or a sorted T cell fraction (not recorded which). The receptor source for this set is a male donor with ankylosing spondylitis or in good health (not recorded which).

This clonotype was detected only a few times. V usage is TRBV3-1 and J usage is TRBJ2-3; 12 bases agree with TRBD2. Germline CDR1 LGHDT, CDR2 YNNKEL (reference sequence). Unmatched junction bases numbered 7, after V lost 0 bases and J lost 3 bases. CDR3 length: 18 residues. CDR3 DNA: TGTGCCAGCAGCCAAGATCTTCCTAGCGGGGGGGCGACAGATACGCAGTATTTT. Encoded protein: CASSQDLPSGGATDTQYF.

The V call is TRBV12-3 or TRBV12-4, the J call TRBJ2-3; 8 nucleotides match TRBD1. Trimming at V came to 5 bases and at J to 14 bases, leaving 9 bases not matched to a gene. This CDR3 comprises 12 residues. As DNA, the CDR3 is TGTGCCAGCAGTGACACAGGGGGTTTTAGGTATTTT. This encodes CASSDTGGFRYF.

The rearrangement links TRBV4-1 to TRBJ1-1; D unclear. Deletions cut 2 bases from V and 0 bases from J, with 7 bases between. The CDR3 has 14 residues. The germline V gene encodes CDR1 MGHRA and CDR2 YSYEKL. Here the CDR3 reads CASSQRMVNTEAFF. Here the CDR3 DNA reads TGCGCCAGCAGCCAAAGGATGGTGAACACTGAAGCTTTCTTT.

The rearrangement links TRBV6-1 to TRBJ1-1; tentatively, D is TRBD1 (6 bases). CDR3 length: 16 residues. With 6 bases removed from V and 0 bases from J, the gap between germline ends came to 17 bases. Germline assignment: CDR1 MNHNS and CDR2 SASEGT. The CDR3 loop reads CASSHPGQLMNTEAFF. The CDR3 DNA reads as TGTGCCAGCAGCCACCCGGGACAACTAATGAACACTGAAGCTTTCTTT.

The J gene is TRBJ2-3, the V gene TRBV19, with a possible D match to TRBD1 (5 bases). CDR3 length equals 17 residues. Trimming pared 7 bases from V and 6 bases from J, leaving 26 bases between. The germline gives CDR1 LNHDA, CDR2 SQIVND (reference sequence). The CDR3 here is CASIHRSLVVHEDTQYF. CDR3 in DNA: TGTGCCAGTATCCACAGGAGTCTCGTGGTCCATGAGGATACGCAGTATTTT.

The chain couples TRBV4-1 to TRBJ2-7, with D perhaps matching TRBD1 or TRBD2 (5 bases each). The CDR3 consists of 15 residues. CDR1 MGHRA and CDR2 YSYEKL come from the germline V gene. Trimming pared 1 base from V and 2 bases from J, leaving 12 bases between. CDR3 nucleotides: TGCGCCAGCAGCCAAGTGCACGGGGCCCCCTACGAGCAGTACTTC. Its protein is CASSQVHGAPYEQYF.

The chain has TRBV6-1 and TRBJ2-3, with a weak D call TRBD1 (6 bases). V was cut by 5 bases and J by 0 bases, with 15 bases left in between. This CDR3 is built from 16 residues. CDR1 and CDR2 (germline): MNHNS, SASEGT. CDR3 sequence reads: CASSPDGQISTDTQYF. The CDR3 bases are TGTGCCAGCAGTCCCGACGGACAGATTAGCACAGATACGCAGTATTTT.

This clonotype came up a few times. The chain employs TRBV7-9 and TRBJ2-1, with D perhaps matching TRBD1 (5 bases). There are 14 residues in the CDR3. Trimming removed 5 bases from V and 5 bases from J, with 13 bases in between. Germline CDR1 SEHNR, CDR2 FQNEAQ (reference sequence). The CDR3: CASSLDTLNNEQFF. In nucleotides, the CDR3 is TGTGCCAGCAGCCTGGACACACTTAACAATGAGCAGTTCTTC. Full variable domain (rest looked up from reference TRBV7-9 and TRBJ2-1): DTGVSQNPRHKITKRGQNVTFRCDPISEHNRLYWYRQTLGQGPEFLTYFQNEAQLEKSRLLSDRFSAERPKGSFSTLEIQRTEQGDSAMYLCASSLDTLNNEQFFGPGTRLTVL.

This clonotype was found a few times. The junction differs from germline at one of its ends, possibly a read error. V is TRBV7-7 and J is TRBJ2-2, with 7 positions matching TRBD1. Germline V gene data show CDR1 as SSHAT and CDR2 as FNYEAQ (reference sequence). The CDR3 extends over 18 amino acids. The CDR3 here is CASSFSFFGTANTGELFF. CDR3 bases: TGTGCTAGCAGCTTTTCCTTCTTCGGGACAGCGAACACCGGGGAGCTGTTTTTT.

This clonotype was recorded at least ten times. The chain couples TRBV12-3 or TRBV12-4 to TRBJ2-2; D is perhaps TRBD1 or TRBD2 (6 bases each). The CDR3 sequence is 16 residues long. Trimming left V 7 bases short and J 8 bases short, with 23 bases between. The DNA for the CDR3 is TGTGCCAGCACCTTCTGGGGGGCCTCCAGATCTGGGGAGCTGTTTTTT. The encoded protein is CASTFWGASRSGELFF.

On this clonotype: The junction differs from germline at one of its ends, possibly a read error. This chain connects TRBV7-7 to TRBJ2-5; D gene unclear. The CDR3 is made up of 15 amino acids. The germline V gene has CDR1 SSHAT and CDR2 FNYEAQ (reference sequence). Written as DNA, the CDR3 is TGTGCTAGCAGCCCCCTCCTGAACAGTAAAGAGACCCAGTACTTC. This sequence encodes CASSPLLNSKETQYF.

This clonotype was seen a handful of times. The V call is TRBV28, the J call TRBJ2-5, with 11 bases that match TRBD2. This CDR3 is 18 amino acids long. With 2 bases clipped from V and 0 bases from J, the junction kept 8 bases outside the gene matches. Germline loops: CDR1 MDHEN, CDR2 SYDVKM. CDR3 in DNA: TGTGCCAGCAGTTTACCGCTAGCGGGGGGACGGTACCAAGAGACCCAGTACTTC. Amino acids: CASSLPLAGGRYQETQYF.

The rearrangement links TRBV5-5 to TRBJ2-7; 8 positions match TRBD1. CDR3 size: 13 residues. After removal of 4 bases from V and 7 bases from J, the junction contained 7 bases not matched to a gene. Germline CDR1 is SGHKS and CDR2 is YYEKEE (reference sequence). CDR3 nucleotides: TGTGCCAGCAGCCGGACAGGGTATGGGGAGCAGTACTTC. It is translated as CASSRTGYGEQYF.

This clonotype has just a few counts. V gene TRBV11-2 combines with J gene TRBJ2-2, with TRBD2 matching over 7 bases. V gave up 11 bases and J gave up 1 base; unmatched junction bases: 7. The CDR3 is 14 amino acids. Germline-derived CDR1 and CDR2 are SGHAT and FQNNGV. CDR3 in DNA: TGTGCCGTGGGGCTAGCGGTGAACACCGGGGAGCTGTTTTTT. Translated: CAVGLAVNTGELFF.

This clonotype was counted only a few times. The rearrangement links TRBV7-9 to TRBJ2-2; D is perhaps TRBD2 (5 bases). Trimming took off 5 bases at V and 0 bases at J, with 10 bases between the two ends. Germline loops: CDR1 SEHNR, CDR2 FQNEAQ (reference sequence). This CDR3 contains 15 residues. CDR3 DNA sequence: TGTGCCAGCAGCCAGCGGAGCACGAACACCGGGGAGCTGTTTTTT. Protein sequence: CASSQRSTNTGELFF. Complete variable domain (other parts from reference TRBV7-9 and TRBJ2-2): DTGVSQNPRHKITKRGQNVTFRCDPISEHNRLYWYRQTLGQGPEFLTYFQNEAQLEKSRLLSDRFSAERPKGSFSTLEIQRTEQGDSAMYLCASSQRSTNTGELFFGEGSRLTVL.

This clonotype came up a few times. This sequence joins TRBV4-1 and TRBJ2-1, with a possible D match to TRBD1 (6 bases). The CDR3 length is 16 residues. Germline values: CDR1 MGHRA, CDR2 YSYEKL. Trimming shortened V by 0 bases and J by 0 bases, and 9 bases separated the two germline ends. CDR3 amino acids: CASSQDRGGSYNEQFF. The DNA for the CDR3 is TGCGCCAGCAGCCAAGATCGAGGGGGCTCCTACAATGAGCAGTTCTTC.

This clonotype has a handful of counts. CDR3 amino acids: CASSDLLYNEQFF. CDR3 in DNA: TGTGCCAGCTCCGACCTTTTATACAATGAGCAGTTCTTC. This sequence joins TRBV7-9 and TRBJ2-1; no clear D gene. Germline CDR1 reads SEHNR; CDR2 reads FQNEAQ (reference sequence). This CDR3 spans 13 amino acids. V lost 8 bases and J lost 4, with 12 bases in between.

The chain carries TRBV27 and TRBJ2-7; D is perhaps TRBD1 (5 bases). This CDR3 comprises 14 residues. CDR1 is MNHEY, CDR2 SMNVEV, per germline (reference sequence). V lost 3 bases and J lost 6, with 15 bases in between. CDR3 DNA sequence: TGTGCCAGCAGTTTCAACCCGCAGGGTCGCGAGCAGTACTTC. Protein sequence: CASSFNPQGREQYF.

This clonotype occurred a few times. The V and J genes are TRBV6-4 and TRBJ2-1; TRBD1 or TRBD2 may be the D gene (5 bases each). The CDR3 length is 18 residues. Trimming removed 6 bases from V and 0 bases from J, with 21 bases in between. The V gene's germline CDR1 is MRHNA and CDR2 SNTAGT. As DNA, the CDR3 is TGTGCCAGCAGCCCGGGACCGCTTTTGGGAAGCTCCTACAATGAGCAGTTCTTC. This gives the protein CASSPGPLLGSSYNEQFF.